The rows below give T cell receptor beta chains drawn from one sample of a study of blood T cell repertoires in COVID-19. TCRdb keeps only in-frame clones here, not all; method: immunoSEQ multiplex PCR. The data hold roughly 330,000 clones, with 86% observed a single time. The sequencing input was peripheral blood. These receptors all come from a woman aged 50 to 65 with acute or convalescent COVID-19. Each CDR3 is given with its conserved first and last residue. D genes are given only for firm matches. Clone size, where shown, is once, few, many, or a class for clones that have expanded.

clone size	D gene	J gene	V gene	CDR3 DNA	CDR3 protein
NA	NA	TRBJ1-2	TRBV5-4	TGTGCCAGCAGCTTGGCCGGGTCAGCTAACTATGGCTACACCTTC	CASSLAGSANYGYTF
NA	TRBD1	TRBJ2-1	TRBV14	TGTGCCAGCAGCCAAGATTATTTCGACAGGGGGTACAATGAGCAGTTCTTC	CASSQDYFDRGYNEQFF
NA	NA	TRBJ2-1	TRBV28	TGTGCCAGCAGTTTTAACTTTTGGGGGACTCGATCCTACAATGAGCAGTTCTTC	CASSFNFWGTRSYNEQFF
NA	TRBD1	TRBJ1-1	TRBV14	TGTGCCAGCAGCCAAGAAACGGACAGGGTAAACACTGAAGCTTTCTTT	CASSQETDRVNTEAFF
NA	NA	TRBJ2-1	TRBV7-3	TGTGCCAGCAGCTTACTGGGCAGGAATGAGCAGTTCTTC	CASSLLGRNEQFF
NA	NA	TRBJ1-2	TRBV5-1	TGCGCCAGCAGCTTGGTTTTGTACCAGAGGAACTATGGCTACACCTTC	CASSLVLYQRNYGYTF
NA	NA	TRBJ1-5	TRBV21-1	TGTGCCAGCAGCAAAGAGGGGAAGGTGGGGACATCAAGCCAGCCCCAGCATTTT	CASSKEGKVGTSSQPQHF
NA	NA	TRBJ1-1	TRBV20-1	TGCAGTGCTAGTCAGGGGAACACTGAAGCTTTCTTT	CSASQGNTEAFF
NA	TRBD1	TRBJ1-5	TRBV19	TGTGCCAGTAGTACCGCGGGACAGGTGAATCAGCCCCAGCATTTT	CASSTAGQVNQPQHF
NA	NA	TRBJ2-2	TRBV19	TGTGCCAGTACAGTAGCGGTGAACACCGGGGAGCTGTTTTTT	CASTVAVNTGELFF
NA	TRBD2	TRBJ2-3	TRBV18	TGTGCCAGCTCACCACAAGTTCTAGCGGGAGCCACAGATACGCAGTATTTT	CASSPQVLAGATDTQYF
once	TRBD2	TRBJ2-1	TRBV19	TGTGCCAGTAGAAAACCGGGACTAGCGGATAAATACAATGAGCAGTTCTTC	CASRKPGLADKYNEQFF
NA	TRBD2	TRBJ2-5	TRBV5-4	TGTGCCAGCAGCTTGACTAGCGCTACCCCCGTAGAGACCCAGTACTTC	CASSLTSATPVETQYF
NA	NA	TRBJ2-5	TRBV29-1	TGCAGCGTTTCGGAGTCCCAAGAGACCCAGTACTTC	CSVSESQETQYF
NA	NA	TRBJ1-1	TRBV28	TGTGCCAGCAGTGCAGGGGATGAGATTGAAGCTTTCTTT	CASSAGDEIEAFF
NA	NA	TRBJ1-2	TRBV7-2	TGTGCCAGCAGTTCGACGACAGGCAACTATGGCTACACCTTC	CASSSTTGNYGYTF
NA	TRBD2	TRBJ2-3	TRBV15	TGTGCCACCAGCTCAGGACTAGCGGGAGGCAGGGATACGCAGTATTTT	CATSSGLAGGRDTQYF
NA	TRBD2	TRBJ2-1	TRBV18	TGTGCCAGCTCACCGGGCGGGAGGGGGACGGATGAGCAGTTCTTC	CASSPGGRGTDEQFF
NA	TRBD2	TRBJ2-1	TRBV5-6	TGTGCCAGCAGCAGGCTTAGGGCGGGAGTTGCCAATGAGCAGTTCTTC	CASSRLRAGVANEQFF
NA	NA	TRBJ2-7	TRBV19	TGTGCCAGTAGTATCGGCGGACTCCAGCCCTACGAGCAGTACTTC	CASSIGGLQPYEQYF
NA	NA	TRBJ1-5	TRBV7-8	TGTGCCAGCAGCTTCGGCCTAGACTCCAATCAGCCCCAGCATTTT	CASSFGLDSNQPQHF
NA	NA	TRBJ1-3	TRBV7-9	TGTGCCAGCCACGGACAGATTGGAAACACCATATATTTT	CASHGQIGNTIYF
NA	NA	TRBJ2-7	TRBV6-2/TRBV6-3	TGTGCCAGCAGTTACTCGAAGGCGGGGCCTTACGAGCAGTACTTC	CASSYSKAGPYEQYF
NA	NA	TRBJ2-7	TRBV7-3	TGTGCCAGCAGCCCAACAGGGCCTAGCACCTACGAGCAGTACTTC	CASSPTGPSTYEQYF